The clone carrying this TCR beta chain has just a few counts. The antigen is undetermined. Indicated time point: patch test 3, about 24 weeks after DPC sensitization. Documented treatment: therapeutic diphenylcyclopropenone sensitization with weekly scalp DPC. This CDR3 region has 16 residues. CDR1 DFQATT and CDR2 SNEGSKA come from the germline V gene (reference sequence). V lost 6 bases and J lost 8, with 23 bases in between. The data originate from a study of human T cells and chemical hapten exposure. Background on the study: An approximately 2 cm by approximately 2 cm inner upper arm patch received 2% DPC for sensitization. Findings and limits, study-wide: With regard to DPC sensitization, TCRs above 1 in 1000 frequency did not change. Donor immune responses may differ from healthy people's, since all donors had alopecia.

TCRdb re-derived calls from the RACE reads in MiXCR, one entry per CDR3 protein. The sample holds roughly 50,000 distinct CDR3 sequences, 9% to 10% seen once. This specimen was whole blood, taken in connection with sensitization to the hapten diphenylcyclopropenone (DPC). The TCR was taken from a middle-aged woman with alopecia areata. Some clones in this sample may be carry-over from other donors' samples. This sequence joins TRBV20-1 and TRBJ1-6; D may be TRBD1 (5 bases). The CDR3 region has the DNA TGCAGTGCCCATTTTGGCAGGGACGAGTTAGATTCACCCCTCCACTTT. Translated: CSAHFGRDELDSPLHF.